The clone carrying this TCR beta chain was seen ten or more times. What it binds is not known. Bulk tumor gDNA, around 630 ng per sample, served as the TCR template. Primary tumors were biopsied several times each, far apart, intraoperatively. With untreated, newly diagnosed non-small cell lung cancer, the patients went on to undergo curative surgery. The CDR3 covers 14 residues. V was cut by 5 bases and J by 3 bases, with 13 bases left in between. Germline V gene data show CDR1 as SGHVS and CDR2 as FNYEAQ. The record originates from a study of immune heterogeneity within non-small cell lung tumors. Findings of the study overall: Dominant CDR3 beta clonotypes repeated across a patient's tumor loci, while different loci held unique high-frequency clones.

It was a multiplex PCR that amplified TCR beta CDR3, with 32 V and 13 J primers. TCRdb called the multiplex PCR reads again in MiXCR, with one record for every CDR3 protein. The sample has over 14,000 distinct CDR3 sequences, 25% to 35% seen once. The chain uses TRBV7-6 and TRBJ1-1; D may be TRBD1 (5 bases). The origin of this receptor is a woman aged 45-65 years with non-small cell lung cancer. Sequencing was performed on lung tumor tissue. As DNA, the CDR3 is TGTGCCAGCAGCCTAGGGGAGGGGTACACTGAAGCTTTCTTT. Translation gives CASSLGEGYTEAFF. Variable domain in full (rest from reference TRBV7-6 and TRBJ1-1): GAGVSQSPRYKVTKRGQDVALRCDPISGHVSLYWYRQALGQGPEFLTYFNYEAQQDKSGLPNDRFSAERPEGSISTLTIQRTEQRDSAMYRCASSLGEGYTEAFFGQGTRLTVV.